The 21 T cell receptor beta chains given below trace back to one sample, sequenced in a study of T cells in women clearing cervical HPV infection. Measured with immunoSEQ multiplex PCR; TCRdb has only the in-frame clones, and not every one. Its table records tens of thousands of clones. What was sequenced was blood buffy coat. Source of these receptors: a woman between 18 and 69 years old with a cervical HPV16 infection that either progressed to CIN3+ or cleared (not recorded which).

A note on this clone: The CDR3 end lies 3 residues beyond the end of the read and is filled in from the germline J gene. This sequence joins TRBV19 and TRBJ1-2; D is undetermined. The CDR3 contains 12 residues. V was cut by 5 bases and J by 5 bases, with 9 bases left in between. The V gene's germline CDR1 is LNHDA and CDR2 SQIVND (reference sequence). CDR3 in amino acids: CASSPRGYGYTF. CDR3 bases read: TGTGCCAGTAGTCCTCGGGGTTATGGC.

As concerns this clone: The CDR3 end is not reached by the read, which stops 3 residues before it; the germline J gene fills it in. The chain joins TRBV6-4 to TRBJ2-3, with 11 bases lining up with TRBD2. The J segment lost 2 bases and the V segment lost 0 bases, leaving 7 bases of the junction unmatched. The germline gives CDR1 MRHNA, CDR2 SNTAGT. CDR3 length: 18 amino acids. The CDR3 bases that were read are TGTGCCAGCAGTGACTCGTGGGCTAGCGGGGGGCACACAGATACG. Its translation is CASSDSWASGGHTDT. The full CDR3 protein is CASSDSWASGGHTDTQYF.

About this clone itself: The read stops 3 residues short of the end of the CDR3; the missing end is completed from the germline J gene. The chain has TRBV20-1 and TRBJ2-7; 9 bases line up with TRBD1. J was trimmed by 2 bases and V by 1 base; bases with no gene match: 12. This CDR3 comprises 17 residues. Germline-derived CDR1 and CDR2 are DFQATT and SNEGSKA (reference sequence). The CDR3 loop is CSARVNTGGPETYEQYF. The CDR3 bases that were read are TGCAGTGCTAGAGTGAACACAGGGGGCCCCGAGACCTACGAG.

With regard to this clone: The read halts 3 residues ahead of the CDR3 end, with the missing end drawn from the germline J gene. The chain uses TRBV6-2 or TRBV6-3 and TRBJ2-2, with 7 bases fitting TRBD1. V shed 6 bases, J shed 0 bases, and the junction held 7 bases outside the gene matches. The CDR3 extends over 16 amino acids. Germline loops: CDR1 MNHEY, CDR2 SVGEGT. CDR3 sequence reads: CASSPIGGPNTGELFF. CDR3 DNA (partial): TGTGCCAGCAGCCCAATAGGGGGCCCGAACACCGGGGAG.

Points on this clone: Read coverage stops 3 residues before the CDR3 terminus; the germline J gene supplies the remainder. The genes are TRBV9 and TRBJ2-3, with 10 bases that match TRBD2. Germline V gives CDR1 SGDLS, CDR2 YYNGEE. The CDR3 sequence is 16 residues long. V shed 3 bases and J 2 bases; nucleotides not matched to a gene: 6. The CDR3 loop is CASSDDSGRITDTQYF. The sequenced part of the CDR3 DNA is TGTGCCAGCAGCGACGATAGCGGGAGGATCACAGATACG.

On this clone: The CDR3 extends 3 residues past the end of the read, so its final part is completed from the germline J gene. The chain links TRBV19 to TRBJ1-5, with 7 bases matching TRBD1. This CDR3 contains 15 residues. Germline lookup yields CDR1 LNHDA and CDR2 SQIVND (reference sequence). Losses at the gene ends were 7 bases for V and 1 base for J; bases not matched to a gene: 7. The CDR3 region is CASTRDRWSNQPQHF. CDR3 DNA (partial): TGTGCCAGTACCCGGGACAGATGGAGCAATCAGCCC.

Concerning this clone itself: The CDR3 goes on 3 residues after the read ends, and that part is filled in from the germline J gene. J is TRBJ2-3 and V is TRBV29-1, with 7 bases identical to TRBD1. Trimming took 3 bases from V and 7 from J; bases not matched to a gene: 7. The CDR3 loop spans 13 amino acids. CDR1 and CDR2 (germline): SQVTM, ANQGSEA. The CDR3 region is CSVDLGQEYTQYF. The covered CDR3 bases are TGCAGCGTTGACTTAGGACAGGAATATACG.

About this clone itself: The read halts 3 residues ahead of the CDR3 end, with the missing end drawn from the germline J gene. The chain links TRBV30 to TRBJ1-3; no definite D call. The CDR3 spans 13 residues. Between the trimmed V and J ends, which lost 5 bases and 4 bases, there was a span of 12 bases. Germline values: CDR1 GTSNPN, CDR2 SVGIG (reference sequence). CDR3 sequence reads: CAWAGDRGNTIYF. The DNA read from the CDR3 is TGTGCCTGGGCGGGAGACCGAGGAAACACC.

CDR3 residues: CSASGISRVRDNEQFF. The covered CDR3 bases are TGCAGTGCTAGCGGCATCTCCAGGGTCAGGGACAATGAG. The V call is TRBV20-1, the J call TRBJ2-1; tentative D call: TRBD1 (5 bases). The read ends 3 residues early relative to the CDR3; the germline J gene fills the gap. The CDR3 sequence is 16 residues long. V lost 3 bases to trimming and J lost 5 bases, with 20 bases between them. Germline V gives CDR1 DFQATT, CDR2 SNEGSKA (reference sequence).

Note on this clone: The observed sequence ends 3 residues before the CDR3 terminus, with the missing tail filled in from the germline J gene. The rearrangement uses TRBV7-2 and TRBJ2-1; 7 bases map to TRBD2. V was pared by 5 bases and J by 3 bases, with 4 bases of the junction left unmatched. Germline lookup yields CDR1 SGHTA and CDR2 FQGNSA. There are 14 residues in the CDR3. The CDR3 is CASSDSGGYNEQFF. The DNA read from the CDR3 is TGTGCCAGCAGCGATTCGGGGGGCTACAATGAG. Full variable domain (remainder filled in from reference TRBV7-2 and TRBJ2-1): GAGVSQSPSNKVTEKGKDVELRCDPISGHTALYWYRQSLGQGLEFLIYFQGNSAPDKSGLPSDRFSAERTGGSVSTLTIQRTQQEDSAVYLCASSDSGGYNEQFFGPGTRLTVL.

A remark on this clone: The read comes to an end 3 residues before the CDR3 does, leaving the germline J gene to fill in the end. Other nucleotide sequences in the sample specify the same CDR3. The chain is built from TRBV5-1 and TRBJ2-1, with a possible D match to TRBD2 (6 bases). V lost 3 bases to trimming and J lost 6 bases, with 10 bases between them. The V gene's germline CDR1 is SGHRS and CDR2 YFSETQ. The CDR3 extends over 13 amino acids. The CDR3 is CASSSLGGNEQFF. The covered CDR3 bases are TGCGCCAGCAGCTCCCTGGGGGGCAATGAG.

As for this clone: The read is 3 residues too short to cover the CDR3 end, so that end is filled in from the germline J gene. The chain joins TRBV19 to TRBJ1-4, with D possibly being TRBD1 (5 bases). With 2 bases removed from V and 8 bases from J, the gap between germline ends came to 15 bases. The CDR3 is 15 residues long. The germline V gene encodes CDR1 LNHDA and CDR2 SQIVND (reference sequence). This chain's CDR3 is CASSIRNTGGEKLFF. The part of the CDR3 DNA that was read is TGTGCCAGTAGTATACGCAACACAGGAGGAGAAAAA. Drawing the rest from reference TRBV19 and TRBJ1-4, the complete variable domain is DGGITQSPKYLFRKEGQNVTLSCEQNLNHDAMYWYRQDPGQGLRLIYYSQIVNDFQKGDIAEGYSVSREKKESFPLTVTSAQKNPTAFYLCASSIRNTGGEKLFFGSGTQLSVL.

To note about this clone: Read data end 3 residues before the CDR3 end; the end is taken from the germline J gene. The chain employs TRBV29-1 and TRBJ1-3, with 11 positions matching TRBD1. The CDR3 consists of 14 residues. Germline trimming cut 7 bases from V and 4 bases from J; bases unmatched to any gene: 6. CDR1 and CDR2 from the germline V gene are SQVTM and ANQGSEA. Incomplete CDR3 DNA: TGCAGCGCTCTGGGACAGGGGGTAGGAAACACC. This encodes CSALGQGVGNT. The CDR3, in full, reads CSALGQGVGNTIYF.

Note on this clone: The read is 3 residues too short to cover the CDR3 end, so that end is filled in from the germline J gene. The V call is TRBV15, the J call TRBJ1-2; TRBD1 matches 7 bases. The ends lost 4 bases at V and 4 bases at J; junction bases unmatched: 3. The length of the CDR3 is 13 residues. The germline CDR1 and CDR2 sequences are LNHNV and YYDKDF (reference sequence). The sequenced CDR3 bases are TGTGCCACCAGCACAGGGGGAAGCTATGGC. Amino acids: CATSTGGSYG. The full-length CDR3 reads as CATSTGGSYGYTF.

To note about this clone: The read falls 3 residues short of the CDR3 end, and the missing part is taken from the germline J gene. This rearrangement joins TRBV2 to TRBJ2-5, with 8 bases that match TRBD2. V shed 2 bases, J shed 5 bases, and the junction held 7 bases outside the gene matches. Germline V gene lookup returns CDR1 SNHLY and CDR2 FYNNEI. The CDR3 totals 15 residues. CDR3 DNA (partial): TGTGCCAGCAGTGAATGGCGGGAGGAGGGCGAGACC. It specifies CASSEWREEGET. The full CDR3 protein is CASSEWREEGETQYF. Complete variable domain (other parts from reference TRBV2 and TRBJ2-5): EPEVTQTPSHQVTQMGQEVILRCVPISNHLYFYWYRQILGQKVEFLVSFYNNEISEKSEIFDDQFSVERPDGSNFTLKIRSTKLEDSAMYFCASSEWREEGETQYFGPGTRLLVL.

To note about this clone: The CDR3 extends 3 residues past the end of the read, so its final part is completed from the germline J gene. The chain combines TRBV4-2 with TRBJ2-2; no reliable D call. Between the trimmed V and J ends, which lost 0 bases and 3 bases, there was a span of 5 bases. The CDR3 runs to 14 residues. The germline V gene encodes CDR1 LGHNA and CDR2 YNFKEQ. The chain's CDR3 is CASSQEQYTGELFF. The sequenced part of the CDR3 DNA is TGTGCCAGCAGCCAAGAACAGTACACCGGGGAG.

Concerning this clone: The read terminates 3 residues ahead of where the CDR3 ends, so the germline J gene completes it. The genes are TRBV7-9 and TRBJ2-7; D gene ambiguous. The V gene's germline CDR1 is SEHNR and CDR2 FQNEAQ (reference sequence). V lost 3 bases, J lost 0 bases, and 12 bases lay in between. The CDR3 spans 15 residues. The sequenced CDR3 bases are TGTGCCAGCAGCTTTGTTGTAGAGAGCTCCTACGAG. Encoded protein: CASSFVVESSYE. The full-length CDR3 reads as CASSFVVESSYEQYF.

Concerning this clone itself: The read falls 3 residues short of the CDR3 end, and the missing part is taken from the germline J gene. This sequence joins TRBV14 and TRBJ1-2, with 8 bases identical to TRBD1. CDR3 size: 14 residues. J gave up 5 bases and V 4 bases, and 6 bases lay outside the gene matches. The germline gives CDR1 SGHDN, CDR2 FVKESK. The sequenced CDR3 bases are TGTGCCAGCAGCCCCGACGGACAGGGTTATGGC. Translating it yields CASSPDGQGYG. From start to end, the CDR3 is CASSPDGQGYGYTF.

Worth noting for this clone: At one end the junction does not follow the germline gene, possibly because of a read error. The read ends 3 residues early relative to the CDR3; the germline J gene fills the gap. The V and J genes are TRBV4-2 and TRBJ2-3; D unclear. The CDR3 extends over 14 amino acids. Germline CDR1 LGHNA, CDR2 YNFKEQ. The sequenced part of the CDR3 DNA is TGCGCCAGCAGCCGCTCCCGCACGGCAGATACG. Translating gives CASSRSRTADT. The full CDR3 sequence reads CASSRSRTADTQYF.

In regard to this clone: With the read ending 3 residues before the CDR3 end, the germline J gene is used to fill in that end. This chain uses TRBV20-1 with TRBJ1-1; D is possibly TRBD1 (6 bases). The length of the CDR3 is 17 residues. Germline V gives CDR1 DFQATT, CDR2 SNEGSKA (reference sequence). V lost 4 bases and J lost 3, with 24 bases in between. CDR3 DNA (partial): TGCAGTGCTACCAGAGTCGGACAGCAAATTTACCACACTGAA. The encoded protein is CSATRVGQQIYHTE. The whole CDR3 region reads CSATRVGQQIYHTEAFF.

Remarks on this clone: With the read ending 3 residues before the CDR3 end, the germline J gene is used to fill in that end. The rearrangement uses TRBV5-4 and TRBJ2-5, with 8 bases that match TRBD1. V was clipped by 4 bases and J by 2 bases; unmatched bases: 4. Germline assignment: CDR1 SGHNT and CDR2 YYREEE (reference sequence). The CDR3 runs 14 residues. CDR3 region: CASSPGTGQETQYF. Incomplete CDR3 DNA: TGTGCCAGCAGCCCGGGGACAGGTCAAGAGACC. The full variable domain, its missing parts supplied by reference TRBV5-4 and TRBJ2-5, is ETGVTQSPTHLIKTRGQQVTLRCSSQSGHNTVSWYQQALGQGPQFIFQYYREEENGRGNFPPRFSGLQFPNYSSELNVNALELDDSALYLCASSPGTGQETQYFGPGTRLLVL.